What follows is one T cell receptor beta chain and its context. This sample is part of a study of control samples from healthy donors and cancer patients. Here immunoSEQ multiplex PCR was the method, and the copy in TCRdb shows in-frame clones only, minus some. The profile shows roughly 76,000 clones, under 95% of them singletons. CDR1 and CDR2 from the germline V gene are KGHSH and LQKENI. The CDR3 has 15 amino acids. The junction had 11 bases not matched to a gene; V was cut back by 5 bases and J by 7 bases. The material sequenced was PBMCs. The rearrangement uses TRBV18 and TRBJ2-5, with 9 bases matching TRBD1. The clonotype comes from a woman aged 35 to 49 with lung cancer. The CDR3 nucleotides are TGTGCCAGCTCAGGAGGGACAGGGACCTCTTGGACCCAGTACTTC. It is translated as CASSGGTGTSWTQYF.